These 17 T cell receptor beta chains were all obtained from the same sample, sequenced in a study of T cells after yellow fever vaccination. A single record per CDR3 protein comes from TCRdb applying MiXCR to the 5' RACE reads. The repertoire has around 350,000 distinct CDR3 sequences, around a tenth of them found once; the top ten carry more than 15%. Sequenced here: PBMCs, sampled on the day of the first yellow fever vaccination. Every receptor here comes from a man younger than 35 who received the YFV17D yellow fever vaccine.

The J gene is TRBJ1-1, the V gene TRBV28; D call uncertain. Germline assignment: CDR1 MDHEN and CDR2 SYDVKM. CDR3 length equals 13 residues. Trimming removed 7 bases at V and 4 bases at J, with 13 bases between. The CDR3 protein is CASTSGASTEAFF. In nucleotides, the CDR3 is TGTGCCAGCACCTCCGGAGCGAGCACTGAAGCTTTCTTT.

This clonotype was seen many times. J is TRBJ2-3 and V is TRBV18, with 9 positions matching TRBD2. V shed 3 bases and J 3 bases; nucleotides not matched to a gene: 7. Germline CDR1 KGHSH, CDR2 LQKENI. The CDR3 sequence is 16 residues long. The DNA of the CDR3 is TGTGCCAGCTCACCGCGGGGGGGCGCCGAGACAGATACGCAGTATTTT. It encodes CASSPRGGAETDTQYF.

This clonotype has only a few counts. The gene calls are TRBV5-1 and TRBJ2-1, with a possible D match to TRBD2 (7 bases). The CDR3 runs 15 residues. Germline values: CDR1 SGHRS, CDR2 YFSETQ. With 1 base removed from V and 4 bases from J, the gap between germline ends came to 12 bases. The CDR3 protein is CASSLWRGGYNEQFF. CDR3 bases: TGCGCCAGCAGCTTGTGGAGGGGGGGTTACAATGAGCAGTTCTTC.

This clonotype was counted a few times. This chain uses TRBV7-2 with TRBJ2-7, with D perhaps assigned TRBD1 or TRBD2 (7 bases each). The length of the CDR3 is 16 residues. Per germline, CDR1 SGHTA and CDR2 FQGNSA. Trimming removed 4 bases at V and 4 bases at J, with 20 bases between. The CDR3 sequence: CASSSPGGANPYEQYF. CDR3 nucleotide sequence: TGTGCCAGCAGCTCCCCAGGGGGGGCCAATCCGTACGAGCAGTACTTC.

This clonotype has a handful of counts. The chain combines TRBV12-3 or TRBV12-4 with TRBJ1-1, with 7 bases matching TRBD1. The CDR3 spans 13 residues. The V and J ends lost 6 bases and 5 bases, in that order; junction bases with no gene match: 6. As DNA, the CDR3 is TGTGCCAGCAGCTACCTACAGGGGACTGAAGCTTTCTTT. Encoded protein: CASSYLQGTEAFF.

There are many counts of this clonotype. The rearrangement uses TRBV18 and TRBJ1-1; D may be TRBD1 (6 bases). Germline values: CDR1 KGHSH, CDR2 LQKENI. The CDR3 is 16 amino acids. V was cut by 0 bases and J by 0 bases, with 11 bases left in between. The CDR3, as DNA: TGTGCCAGCTCACCACCCTCGACAGGCATGAACACTGAAGCTTTCTTT. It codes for CASSPPSTGMNTEAFF.

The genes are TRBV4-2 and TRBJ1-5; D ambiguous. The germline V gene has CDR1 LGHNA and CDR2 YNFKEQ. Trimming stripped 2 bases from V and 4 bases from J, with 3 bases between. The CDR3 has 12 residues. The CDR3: CASSQQNQPQHF. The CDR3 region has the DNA TGTGCCAGCAGCCAACAGAATCAGCCCCAGCATTTT.

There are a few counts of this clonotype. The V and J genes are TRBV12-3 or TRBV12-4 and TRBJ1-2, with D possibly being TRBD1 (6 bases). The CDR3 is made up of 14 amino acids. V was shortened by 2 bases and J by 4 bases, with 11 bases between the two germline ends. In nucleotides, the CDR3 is TGTGCCAGCAGTTTAATGCAGGGGAGCTATGGCTACACCTTC. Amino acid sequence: CASSLMQGSYGYTF.

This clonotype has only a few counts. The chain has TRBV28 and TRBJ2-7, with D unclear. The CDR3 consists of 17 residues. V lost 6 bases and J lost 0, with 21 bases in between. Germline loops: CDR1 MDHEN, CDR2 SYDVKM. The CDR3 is CASSPGLGWGSSYEQYV. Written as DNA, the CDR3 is TGTGCCAGCAGCCCCGGGCTCGGGTGGGGAAGCTCCTACGAGCAGTACGTC.

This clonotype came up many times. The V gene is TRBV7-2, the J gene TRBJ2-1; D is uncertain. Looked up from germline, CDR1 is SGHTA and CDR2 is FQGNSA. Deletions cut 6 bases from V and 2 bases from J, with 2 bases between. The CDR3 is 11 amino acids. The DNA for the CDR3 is TGTGCCAGCAGAGCCTACAATGAGCAGTTCTTC. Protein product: CASRAYNEQFF.

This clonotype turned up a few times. The CDR3 sequence: CASGISEETQYF. Here the CDR3 DNA reads TGTGCCAGCGGGATATCGGAAGAGACCCAGTACTTC. V usage is TRBV12-3 or TRBV12-4 and J usage is TRBJ2-5; D not resolved. The CDR3 extends over 12 amino acids. V lost 8 bases, J lost 3 bases, and 10 bases lay in between.

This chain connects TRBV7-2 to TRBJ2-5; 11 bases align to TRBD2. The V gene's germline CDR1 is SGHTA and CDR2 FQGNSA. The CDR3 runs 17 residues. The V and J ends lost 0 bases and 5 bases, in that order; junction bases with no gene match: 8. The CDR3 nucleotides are TGTGCCAGCAGCTTAGCGCTAGCGGGGGGATTTCGGGAGACCCAGTACTTC. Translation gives CASSLALAGGFRETQYF.

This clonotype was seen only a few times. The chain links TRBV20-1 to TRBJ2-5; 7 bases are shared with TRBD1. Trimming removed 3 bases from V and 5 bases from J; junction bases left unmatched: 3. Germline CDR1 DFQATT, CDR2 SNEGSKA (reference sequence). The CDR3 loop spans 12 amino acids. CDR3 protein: CSASDRDETQYF. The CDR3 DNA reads TGCAGTGCTAGCGACAGGGATGAGACCCAGTACTTC.

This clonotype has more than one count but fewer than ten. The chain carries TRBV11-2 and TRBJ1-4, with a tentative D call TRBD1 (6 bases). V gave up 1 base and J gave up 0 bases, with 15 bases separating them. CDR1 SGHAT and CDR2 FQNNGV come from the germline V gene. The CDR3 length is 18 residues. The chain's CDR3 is CASSLVGRGVTTNEKLFF. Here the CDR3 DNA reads TGTGCCAGCAGCTTAGTCGGCAGGGGAGTTACAACTAATGAAAAACTGTTTTTT. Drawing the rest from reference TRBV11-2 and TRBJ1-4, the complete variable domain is EAGVAQSPRYKIIEKRQSVAFWCNPISGHATLYWYQQILGQGPKLLIQFQNNGVVDDSQLPKDRFSAERLKGVDSTLKIQPAKLEDSAVYLCASSLVGRGVTTNEKLFFGSGTQLSVL.

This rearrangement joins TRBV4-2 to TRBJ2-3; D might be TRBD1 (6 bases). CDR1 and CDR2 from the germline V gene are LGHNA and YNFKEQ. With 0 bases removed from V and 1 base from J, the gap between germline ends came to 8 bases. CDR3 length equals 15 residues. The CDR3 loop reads CASSQDWGRTDTQYF. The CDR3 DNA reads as TGTGCCAGCAGCCAAGATTGGGGGCGCACAGATACGCAGTATTTT.

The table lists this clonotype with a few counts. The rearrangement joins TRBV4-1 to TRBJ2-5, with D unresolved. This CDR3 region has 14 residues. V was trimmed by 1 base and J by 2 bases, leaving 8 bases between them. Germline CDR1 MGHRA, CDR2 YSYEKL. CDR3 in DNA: TGCGCCAGCAGCCAAGGAACCGTTCAAGAGACCCAGTACTTC. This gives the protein CASSQGTVQETQYF.

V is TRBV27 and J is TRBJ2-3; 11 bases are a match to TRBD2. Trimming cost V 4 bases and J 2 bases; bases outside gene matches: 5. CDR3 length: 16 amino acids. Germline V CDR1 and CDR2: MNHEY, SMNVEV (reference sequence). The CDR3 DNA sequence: TGTGCCAGCAGTTACCTAGCGGGGGGCCCCACAGATACGCAGTATTTT. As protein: CASSYLAGGPTDTQYF.